This T cell receptor (beta chain) was sequenced in a study of Ad26.COV2.S vaccination and SARS-CoV-2 variants. The study's findings and limits: Placebo recipients and vaccine recipients were similar in non-spike TCR breadth.

V lost 4 bases, J lost 4 bases, and 14 bases lay in between. The CDR3 covers 16 residues. Germline CDR1 reads LNHDA; CDR2 reads SQIVND (reference sequence). On this clone: Its specificity is not known.

Clones were sequenced by immunoSEQ multiplex PCR, and TCRdb holds only the in-frame ones, with some missing. The repertoire has over 110,000 clones, about nine tenths of them found once; the top ten carry around 5%. The material was peripheral blood, obtained after recovery from COVID-19. This TCR was recovered from a human donor who had recovered from COVID-19. The J gene is TRBJ2-6, the V gene TRBV19; a possible D gene is TRBD2 (7 bases). CDR3: CASSKEGGAGANVLTF. CDR3 DNA sequence: TGTGCCAGTAGTAAGGAAGGGGGGGCCGGGGCCAACGTCCTGACTTTC.